One sample yielded the 15 T cell receptor beta chains listed below, sequenced in a study of radiation and T cells in renal cell carcinoma. Clones were sequenced by immunoSEQ multiplex PCR, and TCRdb holds only the in-frame ones, with some missing. This sample yields about 140,000 clones, of which roughly 83% are seen a single time; roughly a quarter belongs to the top ten. Time point of the sample: baseline pretreatment blood. Treatment meaning: 15 Gy SBRT to primary tumor, nephrectomy 4 weeks later. The sample consisted of blood, taken from a patient whose treatment included radiotherapy and nephrectomy. All receptors come from a woman aged 45-65 years with renal cell carcinoma.

The rearrangement links TRBV19 to TRBJ1-5; D call uncertain. The germline V gene encodes CDR1 LNHDA and CDR2 SQIVND (reference sequence). CDR3 length: 15 amino acids. Trimming pared 5 bases from V and 4 bases from J, leaving 15 bases between. The CDR3 protein is CASSRAPQTNQPQHF. CDR3 nucleotide sequence: TGTGCCAGTAGTCGTGCCCCCCAGACAAATCAGCCCCAGCATTTT.

The sample holds a few counts of this clone. The chain has TRBV6-6 and TRBJ1-4; TRBD1 aligns across 7 bases. CDR1 is MNHNY, CDR2 SVGAGI, per germline (reference sequence). CDR3 size: 14 residues. Losses at the gene ends were 4 bases for V and 5 bases for J; bases not matched to a gene: 4. CDR3 residues: CASSWGTDNEKLFF. In DNA, the CDR3 is TGTGCCAGCAGTTGGGGGACAGACAATGAAAAACTGTTTTTT.

The CDR3 DNA follows: TGTGCCAGCAACCAGGGGGCGGGCACTGAAGCTTTCTTT. This gives the protein CASNQGAGTEAFF. The chain recombines TRBV27 with TRBJ1-1, with 8 bases matching TRBD1. After removal of 7 bases from V and 4 bases from J, the junction contained 5 bases not matched to a gene. The CDR3 extends over 13 amino acids. Germline assignment: CDR1 MNHEY and CDR2 SMNVEV (reference sequence).

V usage is TRBV6-6 and J usage is TRBJ1-1; the D is unclear. Trimming cost V 2 bases and J 3 bases, with 7 bases left between them. This CDR3 has 13 residues. CDR1 MNHNY and CDR2 SVGAGI come from the germline V gene (reference sequence). The CDR3 DNA sequence: TGTGCCAGCAGTTACGCTCATTACACTGAAGCTTTCTTT. It specifies CASSYAHYTEAFF.

This rearrangement joins TRBV9 to TRBJ1-1; 9 bases are a match to TRBD1. The CDR3 runs to 15 residues. V was pared by 3 bases and J by 4 bases, with 7 bases of the junction left unmatched. Looked up from germline, CDR1 is SGDLS and CDR2 is YYNGEE. As DNA, the CDR3 is TGTGCCAGCAGCGGACGCGGGACAGGGACCACTGAAGCTTTCTTT. As protein: CASSGRGTGTTEAFF.

The chain joins TRBV9 to TRBJ2-2, with D unclear. The V end was cut by 2 bases, the J end by 7 bases, with 15 bases between. CDR1 SGDLS and CDR2 YYNGEE come from the germline V gene. CDR3 size: 15 residues. CDR3 DNA: TGTGCCAGCAGCGTCAATGAGGTAGTCAGCGGGGAGCTGTTTTTT. This encodes CASSVNEVVSGELFF.

The V and J genes are TRBV11-3 and TRBJ2-7; 7 bases line up with TRBD1. The V and J ends lost 5 bases and 3 bases, in that order; junction bases with no gene match: 4. Germline CDR1 reads SGHNT; CDR2 reads YENEEA. The CDR3 extends over 13 amino acids. The CDR3: CASSGRDSYEQYF. The CDR3 DNA reads TGTGCCAGCAGCGGACGGGACAGCTACGAGCAGTACTTC.

The chain uses TRBV5-5 and TRBJ2-7; TRBD1 aligns across 9 bases. The CDR3 spans 14 residues. In germline, CDR1 is SGHKS, CDR2 YYEKEE (reference sequence). With V trimmed by 3 bases and J by 5 bases, 6 bases remained unmatched. CDR3 sequence: CASSSPGQGDEQYF. Here the CDR3 DNA reads TGTGCCAGCAGCTCGCCGGGACAGGGTGACGAGCAGTACTTC. Based on the CDR3 plus reference TRBV5-5 and TRBJ2-7, the full variable domain is DAGVTQSPTHLIKTRGQQVTLRCSPISGHKSVSWYQQVLGQGPQFIFQYYEKEERGRGNFPDRFSARQFPNYSSELNVNALLLGDSALYLCASSSPGQGDEQYFGPGTRLTVT.

This chain joins TRBV4-1 and TRBJ1-4, with 7 nucleotides matching TRBD1. J lost 8 bases, V lost 5 bases, and 5 bases had no gene match. Germline CDR1 and CDR2: MGHRA and YSYEKL. The CDR3 extends over 13 amino acids. CDR3 nucleotide sequence: TGCGCCAGCAGCAAGACAGGGCAAGAAAAACTGTTTTTT. As protein: CASSKTGQEKLFF.

The genes are TRBV5-4 and TRBJ2-4, with a possible D match to TRBD1 (6 bases). Germline V gene data show CDR1 as SGHNT and CDR2 as YYREEE (reference sequence). Trimming cost V 0 bases and J 0 bases, with 13 bases left between them. The CDR3 is made up of 17 amino acids. CDR3 loop: CASSLAQGNLAKNIQYF. In nucleotides, the CDR3 is TGTGCCAGCAGCTTGGCACAGGGAAATCTAGCCAAAAACATTCAGTACTTC. The whole variable domain, filled in from reference TRBV5-4 and TRBJ2-4, reads ETGVTQSPTHLIKTRGQQVTLRCSSQSGHNTVSWYQQALGQGPQFIFQYYREEENGRGNFPPRFSGLQFPNYSSELNVNALELDDSALYLCASSLAQGNLAKNIQYFGAGTRLSVL.

The J gene is TRBJ2-2, the V gene TRBV10-3; D is perhaps TRBD2 (5 bases). With 6 bases removed from V and 1 base from J, the gap between germline ends came to 15 bases. The CDR3 totals 16 residues. Germline values: CDR1 ENHRY, CDR2 SYGVKD. The DNA for the CDR3 is TGTGCCATCAGGCCCGGTGGAGCGGAGAACACCGGGGAGCTGTTTTTT. Its translation: CAIRPGGAENTGELFF.

The CDR3 sequence is CASNPSGGGKHGYTF. For the CDR3, the DNA is TGTGCCAGTAACCCGTCCGGAGGGGGCAAGCATGGCTACACCTTC. The V gene is TRBV19, the J gene TRBJ1-2; 7 bases are shared with TRBD1. CDR3 length: 15 amino acids. The germline V gene encodes CDR1 LNHDA and CDR2 SQIVND (reference sequence). The V gene end was trimmed by 7 bases and the J gene end by 6 bases; junction bases not matched to a gene: 14.

The J gene is TRBJ1-1, the V gene TRBV6-5; D is unclear. The V end lost 4 bases, the J end lost 4 bases, and 19 bases lay between the germline ends. The CDR3 has 16 amino acids. Per the germline V gene, CDR1 is MNHEY and CDR2 is SVGAGI. CDR3 sequence (DNA): TGTGCCAGCAGTTCCCCCACGATTGGTGGGCTCACTGAAGCTTTCTTT. Amino acid sequence: CASSSPTIGGLTEAFF.

The V and J genes are TRBV27 and TRBJ1-5, with TRBD1 as a possible D gene (5 bases). Trimming removed 0 bases from V and 11 bases from J, with 20 bases in between. There are 16 residues in the CDR3. Germline V CDR1 and CDR2: MNHEY, SMNVEV (reference sequence). In nucleotides, the CDR3 is TGTGCCAGCAGTTTATCAAAGGGCGGTGCCGGGGCCTCCCAGCATTTT. This sequence encodes CASSLSKGGAGASQHF.

The genes are TRBV6-5 and TRBJ2-7; D uncertain. Trimming removed 2 bases from V and 1 base from J, with 6 bases in between. The length of the CDR3 is 13 residues. The germline V gene encodes CDR1 MNHEY and CDR2 SVGAGI. The CDR3 protein is CASSYGVSYEQYF. The CDR3 DNA reads TGTGCCAGCAGTTACGGAGTATCCTACGAGCAGTACTTC.